This T cell receptor beta chain was identified in a study of T cells in localized non-small cell lung cancer. This clone appeared once. Its target is not known. General study results and limits: In uninvolved adjacent lung, T cell clonality reached its highest value, exceeding tumor. Since sequencing was restricted to only one region of the tumor, intratumor heterogeneity remains a possibility. Elevated circulating T cell density in blood was associated with longer overall survival.

Germline V lookup: CDR1 MNHEY, CDR2 SMNVEV (reference sequence). Trimming left V 5 bases short and J 8 bases short, with 15 bases between. This CDR3 spans 14 amino acids. Libraries were prepared by immunoSEQ multiplex PCR; TCRdb keeps only in-frame clonotypes and omits some of them. This sample has fewer than 100,000 clones, with 65% to 85% found just once. The gene calls are TRBV27 and TRBJ1-4, with no clear D. This sequence was found in a female donor of 60 years or more with stage I lung adenocarcinoma. The sequencing here drew on peripheral blood, taken before any cancer treatment. The CDR3: CASSMDSTREKLFF. The DNA for the CDR3 is TGTGCCAGCAGTATGGACTCAACGAGGGAAAAACTGTTTTTT.